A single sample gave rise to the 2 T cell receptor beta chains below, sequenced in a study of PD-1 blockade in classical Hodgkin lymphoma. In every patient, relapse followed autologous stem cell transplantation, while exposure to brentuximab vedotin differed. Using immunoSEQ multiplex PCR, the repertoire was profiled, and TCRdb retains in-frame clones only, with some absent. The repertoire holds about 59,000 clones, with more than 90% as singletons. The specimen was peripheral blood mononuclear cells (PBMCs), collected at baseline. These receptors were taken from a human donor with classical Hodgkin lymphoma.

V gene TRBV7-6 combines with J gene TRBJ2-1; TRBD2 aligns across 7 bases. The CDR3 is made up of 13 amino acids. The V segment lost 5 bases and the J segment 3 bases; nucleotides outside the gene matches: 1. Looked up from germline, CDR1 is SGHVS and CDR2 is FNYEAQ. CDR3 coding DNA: TGTGCCAGCAGCCGGGAGGTCTACAATGAGCAGTTCTTC. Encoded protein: CASSREVYNEQFF.

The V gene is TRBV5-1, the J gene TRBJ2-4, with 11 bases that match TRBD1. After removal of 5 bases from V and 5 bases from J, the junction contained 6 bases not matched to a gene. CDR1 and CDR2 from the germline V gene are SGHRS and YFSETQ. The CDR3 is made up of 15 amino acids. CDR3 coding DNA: TGCGCCAGCAGTAGGACAGGGGGCGCGGAAAACATTCAGTACTTC. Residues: CASSRTGGAENIQYF.